The entry that follows covers one TCR beta chain sequence. The antigen remains unidentified. The data stem from a study of T cells in Graves' hyperthyroidism and ophthalmopathy. General study points: Most expanded thyroid clonotypes above 0.001 also appeared in blood.

The CDR3 covers 15 residues. Germline CDR1 reads MGHDK; CDR2 reads SYGVNS. Deletions cut 4 bases from V and 0 bases from J, with 10 bases between. The source material, RNA transcripts, was used to amplify TCR beta CDR3 regions. A set of HTBI primers served as the primers for a first-round RT-PCR of the TCR CDR3. TCRdb re-called the multiplex PCR reads through MiXCR, storing one row per CDR3 protein. The table includes hundreds of thousands of distinct CDR3 sequences, roughly 15% detected once. The V gene is TRBV25-1, the J gene TRBJ1-5; D gene ambiguous. The material sequenced was blood. The receptor comes from a woman aged 18-29 years with Graves' hyperthyroidism. For the CDR3, the DNA is TGTGCCAGCAGTGGAGACATAGATAGCAATCAGCCCCAGCATTTT. Translated: CASSGDIDSNQPQHF.